These 19 T cell receptor beta chains originate from one sample sequenced in a study of T cells in localized non-small cell lung cancer. Here immunoSEQ multiplex PCR was the method, and the copy in TCRdb shows in-frame clones only, minus some. The sample lists around 10,000 clones; approximately 85% were seen once. The specimen was peripheral blood, collected before any cancer treatment. Receptors were obtained from a male donor aged 60 or over with stage III lung adenocarcinoma.

The V call is TRBV7-6, the J call TRBJ2-3, with 9 bases aligning to TRBD1. The V gene end was trimmed by 4 bases and the J gene end by 8 bases; junction bases not matched to a gene: 10. The CDR3 totals 15 residues. Germline CDR1 SGHVS, CDR2 FNYEAQ. CDR3 sequence reads: CASSYLRDREGTQYF. The CDR3 coding sequence is TGTGCCAGCAGCTATCTCCGGGACAGGGAGGGTACGCAGTATTTT. The full variable domain, its missing parts supplied by reference TRBV7-6 and TRBJ2-3, is GAGVSQSPRYKVTKRGQDVALRCDPISGHVSLYWYRQALGQGPEFLTYFNYEAQQDKSGLPNDRFSAERPEGSISTLTIQRTEQRDSAMYRCASSYLRDREGTQYFGPGTRLTVL.

The rearrangement links TRBV4-3 to TRBJ2-2; 14 bases align to TRBD2. In germline, CDR1 is LGHNA, CDR2 YSLEER. V lost 8 bases to trimming and J lost 3 bases; unmatched junction nucleotides: 2. The length of the CDR3 is 15 residues. This CDR3 reads CASGLAGGDTGELFF. DNA of the CDR3: TGCGCCAGCGGACTAGCGGGAGGCGACACCGGGGAGCTGTTTTTT.

This chain uses TRBV9 with TRBJ2-5; 13 bases match TRBD2. V lost 4 bases, J lost 5 bases, and 11 bases stayed unmatched. Germline CDR1 is SGDLS and CDR2 is YYNGEE. The CDR3 spans 17 residues. CDR3 nucleotides: TGTGCCAGCAGCTTTCCCGGGGGGACTAGCGGGGAGGAGACCCAGTACTTC. Its protein product is CASSFPGGTSGEETQYF.

This clone showed up just once. This chain connects TRBV7-8 to TRBJ1-3; possible D gene TRBD1, 5 bases. V was clipped by 5 bases and J by 0 bases, with 14 bases between them. Per germline, CDR1 SGHVS and CDR2 FQNEAQ. The CDR3 has 16 residues. The CDR3 here is CASSAGPPSSGNTIYF. CDR3 sequence (DNA): TGTGCCAGCAGCGCGGGACCGCCGAGCTCTGGAAACACCATATATTTT.

The chain uses TRBV7-2 and TRBJ1-6; D unclear. CDR1 and CDR2 from the germline V gene are SGHTA and FQGNSA. The V gene lost 5 bases and the J gene lost 0 bases, with 8 bases spanning the gap. This CDR3 region has 15 residues. The CDR3 reads CASSQEGSYNSPLHF. The CDR3 DNA sequence: TGTGCCAGCAGCCAGGAGGGCTCCTATAATTCACCCCTCCACTTT. Looking up the rest from reference TRBV7-2 and TRBJ1-6 gives the full variable domain: GAGVSQSPSNKVTEKGKDVELRCDPISGHTALYWYRQSLGQGLEFLIYFQGNSAPDKSGLPSDRFSAERTGGSVSTLTIQRTQQEDSAVYLCASSQEGSYNSPLHFGNGTRLTVT.

This clone was detected a few times. The chain has TRBV6-5 and TRBJ1-2; 9 bases line up with TRBD1. From germline, CDR1 is MNHEY and CDR2 SVGAGI. V lost 0 bases and J lost 3; bases outside the gene matches: 5. The CDR3 loop spans 16 amino acids. CDR3 sequence reads: CASSYSLGQGYYGYTF. The CDR3 DNA is TGTGCCAGCAGTTACTCGCTGGGACAGGGTTACTATGGCTACACCTTC.

The CDR3 is CASSLARQNDEQYF. The CDR3, as DNA: TGTGCCAGCAGCTTAGCTCGACAGAATGACGAGCAGTACTTC. This rearrangement joins TRBV7-9 to TRBJ2-7; the D gene is possibly TRBD1 (5 bases). The V and J ends lost 0 bases and 5 bases respectively, with 11 bases between them. Per germline, CDR1 SEHNR and CDR2 FQNEAQ (reference sequence). This CDR3 contains 14 residues.

This chain joins TRBV19 and TRBJ1-5, with 7 nucleotides matching TRBD1. Germline CDR1 and CDR2: LNHDA and SQIVND (reference sequence). Trimming at V came to 3 bases and at J to 1 base, leaving 9 bases not matched to a gene. The CDR3 contains 17 residues. Written as DNA, the CDR3 is TGTGCCAGTAGTATCAAAAGGACAGGAGGGAGCAATCAGCCCCAGCATTTT. Translating gives CASSIKRTGGSNQPQHF.

In the case of this clone: Sequence at one end of the junction differs from germline and may be a read error. The genes are TRBV10-3 and TRBJ1-2; D call uncertain. CDR1 is ENHRY, CDR2 SYGVKD, per germline. The CDR3 consists of 14 residues. Written as DNA, the CDR3 is TGTGCCGTCAGTGAGTCCGCCGTCCGGGATGGCTACACCTTC. This sequence encodes CAVSESAVRDGYTF.

The chain employs TRBV29-1 and TRBJ1-1, with D tentatively TRBD1 (5 bases). Germline V gene data show CDR1 as SQVTM and CDR2 as ANQGSEA. CDR3 size: 13 residues. V was cut by 7 bases and J by 1 base, with 13 bases left in between. Here the CDR3 DNA reads TGCAGCGCGTCCGTTGGGGCGAACACTGAAGCTTTCTTT. Residues: CSASVGANTEAFF.

This sequence joins TRBV10-2 and TRBJ2-2, with D perhaps TRBD1 (6 bases). The germline gives CDR1 WSHSY, CDR2 SAAADI. The CDR3 length is 15 residues. V was shortened by 1 base and J by 5 bases, with 11 bases between the two germline ends. In DNA form, the CDR3 reads TGCGCCAGCAGTGAGTGGGGGCGCCGGACCGGGGAGCTGTTTTTT. Its translation is CASSEWGRRTGELFF.

The V and J genes are TRBV6-6 and TRBJ1-2, with 10 bases fitting TRBD1. This CDR3 has 13 residues. Germline loops: CDR1 MNHNY, CDR2 SVGAGI (reference sequence). V gave up 6 bases and J gave up 11 bases; unmatched junction bases: 9. The DNA for the CDR3 is TGTGCCAGCAGCACGACTAGGACAGGGGGGTACACCTTC. This encodes CASSTTRTGGYTF.

The V and J genes are TRBV7-9 and TRBJ2-7, with 10 bases lining up with TRBD1. CDR3 length equals 17 residues. The germline CDR1 and CDR2 sequences are SEHNR and FQNEAQ (reference sequence). The junction had 10 bases not matched to a gene; V was cut back by 5 bases and J by 0 bases. In DNA, the CDR3 is TGTGCCAGCAGCGAGGGAAGGGGACAGGGGCGCTCCTACGAGCAGTACTTC. Translation gives CASSEGRGQGRSYEQYF.

The rearrangement uses TRBV9 and TRBJ2-1; D possibly corresponds to TRBD1 (5 bases). Germline V gene data show CDR1 as SGDLS and CDR2 as YYNGEE. V gave up 0 bases and J gave up 9 bases, with 13 bases separating them. The CDR3 sequence is 14 residues long. Written as DNA, the CDR3 is TGTGCCAGCAGCGTAGGGGGCCCGCTGGGTGAGCAGTTCTTC. It is translated as CASSVGGPLGEQFF.

V and J are TRBV4-3 and TRBJ1-1, with D unclear. Germline V CDR1 and CDR2: LGHNA, YSLEER. The CDR3 runs to 15 residues. V was cut by 0 bases and J by 0 bases, with 8 bases left in between. The CDR3 DNA is TGCGCCAGCAGCCAAGACTCCGGGTTGAACACTGAAGCTTTCTTT. It specifies CASSQDSGLNTEAFF.

The chain recombines TRBV7-3 with TRBJ2-1, with 10 bases that match TRBD2. The CDR3 is made up of 16 amino acids. V shed 4 bases and J 4 bases; nucleotides not matched to a gene: 7. Per germline, CDR1 SGHTA and CDR2 FQGTGA. This chain's CDR3 is CASSSDSGGTYNEQFF. CDR3 bases: TGTGCCAGCAGCTCAGATAGCGGGGGGACTTACAATGAGCAGTTCTTC.

This sequence joins TRBV28 and TRBJ2-2, with a possible D match to TRBD2 (5 bases). Germline CDR1 reads MDHEN; CDR2 reads SYDVKM. The CDR3 spans 18 residues. V gave up 3 bases and J gave up 5 bases, with 22 bases separating them. The CDR3 reads CASSFRPAGILKTGELFF. CDR3 bases: TGTGCCAGCAGTTTCCGACCCGCCGGGATCCTTAAAACCGGGGAGCTGTTTTTT.

The V call is TRBV7-3, the J call TRBJ2-3; maybe TRBD2 (6 bases). In germline, CDR1 is SGHTA, CDR2 FQGTGA. V lost 1 base and J 5 bases, leaving 10 bases between the germline ends. CDR3 length: 14 amino acids. CDR3 protein: CASSLIAAQDTQYF. CDR3 DNA: TGTGCCAGCAGCTTAATAGCGGCCCAAGATACGCAGTATTTT.

This clone was recorded only once. This chain connects TRBV6-6 to TRBJ2-3; D is possibly TRBD2 (5 bases). Looked up from germline, CDR1 is MNHNY and CDR2 is SVGAGI (reference sequence). The CDR3 is 16 amino acids. Trimming took 2 bases from V and 4 from J, leaving 16 bases between them. CDR3 region: CASSYGWAGYPDTQYF. DNA for the CDR3: TGTGCCAGCAGTTACGGGTGGGCGGGCTACCCAGATACGCAGTATTTT.